This T cell receptor beta chain was identified during a study of T cell repertoires in cytomegalovirus infection. Per germline, CDR1 MNHNS and CDR2 SASEGT. The CDR3 runs to 13 residues. The V end lost 5 bases, the J end lost 2 bases, and 9 bases lay between the germline ends. TCRdb itself ran the reads through MiXCR, one entry per CDR3 protein. The sample records 500,000 or so distinct CDR3 sequences, approximately 17% being singletons. This clonotype was counted at least ten times. This sequence joins TRBV6-1 and TRBJ1-1; D is uncertain. The specimen was CD8+ T cells from PBMCs. This clonotype originated in a human donor in good health (CMV status not recorded). Some clones in this sample may be carry-over from other donors' samples. The CDR3 DNA reads as TGTGCCAGCAGTAGGCAGCCAAACACTGAAGCTTTCTTT. This gives the protein CASSRQPNTEAFF.